The subject of this entry is one T cell receptor beta chain. Other DNA sequences in this specimen translate into the identical CDR3. The germline V gene encodes CDR1 SGDLS and CDR2 YYNGEE. V lost 0 bases and J 2 bases, leaving 9 bases between the germline ends. The CDR3 length is 15 residues. The data stem from a study of identifying expanded T cells in peripheral blood. Profiling relied on immunoSEQ multiplex PCR, and the TCRdb table lists in-frame clones only, not all of them. The table includes about 78,000 clones, 84% detected once. The chain is built from TRBV9 and TRBJ2-1, with no clear D. This sequence was found in a person between 18 and 75 years old in good health. The specimen sequenced was blood. Written as DNA, the CDR3 is TGTGCCAGCAGCGTAGATGGTAGGCCCTACAATGAGCAGTTCTTC. It is translated as CASSVDGRPYNEQFF.